The 29 T cell receptor beta chains in this list originate from one sample, sequenced in a study of blood T cell repertoires in COVID-19 (dated by TCRdb to the early 2020s). The method behind the library was the immunoSEQ multiplex PCR assay. Entries here come from immuneACCESS through TCRdb and include only in-frame sequences with V and J called. Some clones fail to appear in such tables; in the studies checked, an unresolved V gene covers under half of the shortfall, and the cause of the remainder is unknown. Across this sample there are roughly 260,000 clones, with about nine tenths seen only once. The ten biggest clones cover under 4.5% of the sample. The specimen sequenced was peripheral blood. The receptors here all came from a man aged 55 to 70 who had recovered from COVID-19.

This clone was picked up one time. In nucleotides, the CDR3 is TGTGCCAGCAGCCAAGAAGTAGGGGGCGGTAATTCACCCCTCCACTTT. Translation gives CASSQEVGGGNSPLHF. The J gene is TRBJ1-6, the V gene TRBV4-2; TRBD1 aligns across 7 bases. The junction had 5 bases not matched to a gene; V was cut back by 0 bases and J by 6 bases. The CDR3 runs 16 residues. Germline CDR1 LGHNA, CDR2 YNFKEQ.

Concerning this clone: This specimen includes other DNA sequences encoding the same CDR3. The V and J genes are TRBV5-1 and TRBJ1-4; 8 nucleotides line up with TRBD1. This CDR3 is built from 15 residues. In germline, CDR1 is SGHRS, CDR2 YFSETQ. The junction had 5 bases not matched to a gene; V was cut back by 0 bases and J by 7 bases. DNA for the CDR3: TGCGCCAGCAGCTTGGCAGGGGGCAGCGGTGAAAAACTGTTTTTT. Amino acid sequence: CASSLAGGSGEKLFF.

The genes are TRBV30 and TRBJ1-3; possible D gene TRBD1, 5 bases. The V gene's germline CDR1 is GTSNPN and CDR2 SVGIG (reference sequence). Trimming took off 0 bases at V and 2 bases at J, with 8 bases between the two ends. The CDR3 extends over 14 amino acids. CDR3 loop: CAWSVSQAGNTIYF. The CDR3 bases are TGTGCCTGGAGTGTATCACAGGCTGGAAACACCATATATTTT.

The gene calls are TRBV7-3 and TRBJ2-2; 12 positions match TRBD2. V shed 4 bases and J 6 bases; nucleotides not matched to a gene: 21. Germline V gives CDR1 SGHTA, CDR2 FQGTGA. There are 21 residues in the CDR3. DNA for the CDR3: TGTGCCAGCAGCTCGCTTTGGGCTAGCGGGGGGGCCCGGCCGGGGGCCGGGGAGCTGTTTTTT. This codes for CASSSLWASGGARPGAGELFF.

This clone was counted a single time. The J gene is TRBJ2-3, the V gene TRBV19; 10 bases agree with TRBD2. The V segment lost 6 bases and the J segment 8 bases; nucleotides outside the gene matches: 11. The germline CDR1 and CDR2 sequences are LNHDA and SQIVND (reference sequence). The CDR3 totals 15 residues. The chain's CDR3 is CASRTQAGGPFTQYF. CDR3 bases: TGTGCCAGTAGGACTCAAGCGGGGGGGCCGTTTACGCAGTATTTT.

The chain couples TRBV19 to TRBJ2-5, with D uncertain. Germline CDR1 LNHDA, CDR2 SQIVND (reference sequence). Trimming pared 4 bases from V and 2 bases from J, leaving 8 bases between. The CDR3 covers 13 residues. Here the CDR3 reads CASSNLGQETQYF. CDR3 coding DNA: TGTGCCAGTAGTAATCTAGGACAAGAGACCCAGTACTTC.

This chain joins TRBV6-5 and TRBJ1-1; 7 bases are a match to TRBD1. V shed 0 bases, J shed 5 bases, and the junction held 9 bases outside the gene matches. The CDR3 sequence is 16 residues long. From germline, CDR1 is MNHEY and CDR2 SVGAGI. The CDR3 is CASSYSMAGGVTEAFF. The CDR3 bases are TGTGCCAGCAGTTACTCGATGGCAGGGGGAGTTACTGAAGCTTTCTTT.

J is TRBJ2-7 and V is TRBV29-1; a possible D gene is TRBD1 (5 bases). Germline V CDR1 and CDR2: SQVTM, ANQGSEA. The CDR3 has 14 residues. V gave up 4 bases and J gave up 2 bases, with 15 bases separating them. DNA of the CDR3: TGCAGCGTTGGGGGCCTAGGAGTTACCTACGAGCAGTACTTC. Protein: CSVGGLGVTYEQYF.

This clone was counted only a few times. J is TRBJ2-3 and V is TRBV9, with 9 bases lining up with TRBD2. The CDR3 runs to 16 residues. Germline CDR1 and CDR2: SGDLS and YYNGEE. The V segment lost 3 bases and the J segment 3 bases; nucleotides outside the gene matches: 8. As DNA, the CDR3 is TGTGCCAGCAGCGCTGAGCGGGGGGCTGGGACAGATACGCAGTATTTT. This sequence encodes CASSAERGAGTDTQYF.

This clone has a handful of counts. The genes are TRBV27 and TRBJ2-6; 7 bases align to TRBD2. The J segment lost 4 bases and the V segment lost 6 bases, leaving 9 bases of the junction unmatched. Germline CDR1 MNHEY, CDR2 SMNVEV (reference sequence). This CDR3 comprises 16 residues. CDR3 loop: CASRLRGGSGANVLTF. As DNA, the CDR3 is TGTGCCAGCAGGCTAAGGGGAGGGAGCGGGGCCAACGTCCTGACTTTC.

This clone was observed a few times. The gene calls are TRBV7-9 and TRBJ1-1; unclear D gene. V lost 2 bases and J lost 1, with 8 bases in between. This CDR3 comprises 14 residues. CDR1 is SEHNR and CDR2 is FQNEAQ in the germline V gene (reference sequence). CDR3 coding DNA: TGTGCCAGCAGCTTATCGCAGGCGAACACTGAAGCTTTCTTT. It translates to CASSLSQANTEAFF.

This clone was found a few times. The V call is TRBV19, the J call TRBJ1-5, with TRBD1 as a possible D gene (5 bases). The CDR3 has 17 amino acids. Germline loops: CDR1 LNHDA, CDR2 SQIVND (reference sequence). Trimming removed 4 bases from V and 0 bases from J, with 16 bases in between. The DNA for the CDR3 is TGTGCCAGTAGTAGCGCCAGGGCAGCTTATAGCAATCAGCCCCAGCATTTT. It yields the protein CASSSARAAYSNQPQHF.

The chain recombines TRBV3-1 (or the pseudogene TRBV3-2) with TRBJ2-5, with 10 positions matching TRBD1. The V segment lost 4 bases and the J segment 5 bases; nucleotides outside the gene matches: 4. Per the germline V gene, CDR1 is LGHDT and CDR2 is YNNKEL (reference sequence). The CDR3 totals 14 residues. CDR3 sequence: CASSPTGGYETQYF. The CDR3 DNA reads as TGTGCCAGCAGCCCGACAGGGGGCTACGAGACCCAGTACTTC.

The chain has TRBV27 and TRBJ2-7; D perhaps matches TRBD1 (5 bases). Germline CDR1 is MNHEY and CDR2 is SMNVEV (reference sequence). This CDR3 has 14 amino acids. Trimming stripped 4 bases from V and 2 bases from J, with 12 bases between. This chain's CDR3 is CASSSRAPTYEQYF. As DNA, the CDR3 is TGTGCCAGCAGTTCCAGGGCCCCAACCTACGAGCAGTACTTC.

CDR3 sequence: CASSPIGAGVTEAFF. The CDR3 DNA follows: TGTGCCAGCAGCCCAATAGGGGCAGGGGTGACTGAAGCTTTCTTT. The chain recombines TRBV7-6 with TRBJ1-1; the D gene is possibly TRBD1 (6 bases). The CDR3 extends over 15 amino acids. V was pared by 5 bases and J by 5 bases, with 18 bases between. Germline lookup yields CDR1 SGHVS and CDR2 FNYEAQ.

The chain has TRBV7-2 and TRBJ1-2; tentatively, D is TRBD1 (6 bases). Trimming took off 5 bases at V and 4 bases at J, with 14 bases between the two ends. CDR3 size: 14 residues. The germline CDR1 and CDR2 sequences are SGHTA and FQGNSA. CDR3 sequence: CASSEESRGYGYTF. The CDR3 coding sequence is TGTGCCAGCAGCGAGGAAAGCAGGGGCTATGGCTACACCTTC.

Only a few counts were recorded for this clone. The J gene is TRBJ2-7, the V gene TRBV24-1; D is possibly TRBD1 (5 bases). Germline assignment: CDR1 KGHDR and CDR2 SFDVKD. The CDR3 sequence is 17 residues long. V was clipped by 0 bases and J by 5 bases, with 19 bases between them. The CDR3 DNA reads TGTGCCACCAGTGATTTGCGGGTTGACAGCCATCCGGACGAGCAGTACTTC. Translation: CATSDLRVDSHPDEQYF.

This clone was seen ten or more times. The chain uses TRBV2 and TRBJ2-5; 10 bases map to TRBD2. The CDR3 has 14 amino acids. V shed 5 bases and J 5 bases; nucleotides not matched to a gene: 5. Germline CDR1 SNHLY, CDR2 FYNNEI. As DNA, the CDR3 is TGTGCCAGCAGTTCAAGCGGGGGGGCTGAGACCCAGTACTTC. This encodes CASSSSGGAETQYF.

This CDR3 is CASLQGARNEQFF. The CDR3 DNA is TGTGCCAGCCTCCAGGGGGCGCGCAATGAGCAGTTCTTC. The chain links TRBV6-5 to TRBJ2-1; 8 bases align to TRBD1. V lost 8 bases, J lost 6 bases, and 6 bases stayed unmatched. The CDR3 spans 13 residues. CDR1 is MNHEY and CDR2 is SVGAGI in the germline V gene.

The J gene is TRBJ1-4, the V gene TRBV19; TRBD1 is a possible D gene (6 bases). This CDR3 contains 16 residues. V shed 5 bases and J shed 6 bases, with 19 bases lying between them. CDR1 and CDR2 (germline): LNHDA, SQIVND (reference sequence). The CDR3 DNA is TGTGCCAGTAGTGTGGACAGCCAGGTCCGATATGAAAAACTGTTTTTT. Translating gives CASSVDSQVRYEKLFF. Based on the CDR3 plus reference TRBV19 and TRBJ1-4, the full variable domain is DGGITQSPKYLFRKEGQNVTLSCEQNLNHDAMYWYRQDPGQGLRLIYYSQIVNDFQKGDIAEGYSVSREKKESFPLTVTSAQKNPTAFYLCASSVDSQVRYEKLFFGSGTQLSVL.

The chain recombines TRBV19 with TRBJ1-1; 7 bases are shared with TRBD1. After removal of 11 bases from V and 4 bases from J, the junction contained 10 bases not matched to a gene. This CDR3 comprises 13 residues. Germline V gives CDR1 LNHDA, CDR2 SQIVND (reference sequence). CDR3 protein: CAVSTGALTEAFF. CDR3 sequence (DNA): TGTGCCGTAAGCACAGGGGCTCTCACTGAAGCTTTCTTT.

The chain has TRBV5-6 and TRBJ2-7, with 8 bases that match TRBD1. Per germline, CDR1 SGHDT and CDR2 YYEEEE. V shed 5 bases, J shed 4 bases, and the junction held 5 bases outside the gene matches. This CDR3 spans 13 amino acids. CDR3 nucleotide sequence: TGTGCCAGCAGAAGCCAGGGGGCGTACGAGCAGTACTTC. Protein: CASRSQGAYEQYF.

The rearrangement uses TRBV6-5 and TRBJ2-7, with a weak D call TRBD2 (5 bases). The CDR3 consists of 15 residues. Deletions cut 3 bases from V and 5 bases from J, with 17 bases between. Germline V lookup: CDR1 MNHEY, CDR2 SVGAGI. This CDR3 reads CASSYEGDPRNEQYF. The DNA for the CDR3 is TGTGCCAGCAGTTATGAGGGTGACCCTAGGAACGAGCAGTACTTC.

The chain carries TRBV9 and TRBJ2-1; 7 bases fit TRBD1. There are 14 residues in the CDR3. Germline loops: CDR1 SGDLS, CDR2 YYNGEE. With 2 bases clipped from V and 3 bases from J, the junction kept 2 bases outside the gene matches. CDR3 coding DNA: TGTGCCAGCAGCGTGGACAGGTTCTACAATGAGCAGTTCTTC. Translating gives CASSVDRFYNEQFF.

V usage is TRBV11-3 and J usage is TRBJ2-2, with 9 bases fitting TRBD2. V lost 3 bases and J lost 0; bases outside the gene matches: 8. The CDR3 contains 18 residues. Looked up from germline, CDR1 is SGHNT and CDR2 is YENEEA. The CDR3 nucleotides read TGTGCCAGCAGCTTTCCTCGCGGGGGGGATGCGAACACCGGGGAGCTGTTTTTT. Translated, it gives CASSFPRGGDANTGELFF.

This chain connects TRBV6-5 to TRBJ1-3; TRBD1 matches at 12 bases. This CDR3 region has 16 residues. V shed 4 bases and J 8 bases; nucleotides not matched to a gene: 9. Germline CDR1 MNHEY, CDR2 SVGAGI. The CDR3 coding sequence is TGTGCCAGCAGTTCCCGCGGGACAGGGGGCTTCGACACCATATATTTT. The encoded protein is CASSSRGTGGFDTIYF.

The rearrangement links TRBV5-8 to TRBJ2-7; 8 bases line up with TRBD1. The V and J ends lost 3 bases and 0 bases, in that order; junction bases with no gene match: 8. This CDR3 has 16 residues. Germline V lookup: CDR1 SGHTS, CDR2 YDEGEE. CDR3 DNA sequence: TGTGCCAGCAGCTCCGGGACAGGATTACCCTCCTACGAGCAGTACTTC. This codes for CASSSGTGLPSYEQYF. Using reference TRBV5-8 and TRBJ2-7 for the parts outside the CDR3, the full variable domain is EAGVTQSPTHLIKTRGQQATLRCSPISGHTSVYWYQQALGLGLQFLLWYDEGEERNRGNFPPRFSGRQFPNYSSELNVNALELEDSALYLCASSSGTGLPSYEQYFGPGTRLTVT.

Here the CDR3 DNA reads TGTGCCAGCTCACTCGGAGCGGGCGGGAACACTGAAGCTTTCTTT. Translation: CASSLGAGGNTEAFF. The chain uses TRBV18 and TRBJ1-1; D not resolved. The V and J ends lost 4 bases and 1 base respectively, with 13 bases between them. Germline lookup yields CDR1 KGHSH and CDR2 LQKENI. This CDR3 is built from 15 residues. The full variable domain, its missing parts supplied by reference TRBV18 and TRBJ1-1, is NAGVMQNPRHLVRRRGQEARLRCSPMKGHSHVYWYRQLPEEGLKFMVYLQKENIIDESGMPKERFSAEFPKEGPSILRIQQVVRGDSAAYFCASSLGAGGNTEAFFGQGTRLTVV.

The chain recombines TRBV5-1 with TRBJ2-7, with 7 bases fitting TRBD1. The CDR3 is 16 residues long. CDR1 SGHRS and CDR2 YFSETQ come from the germline V gene. V lost 5 bases and J lost 1; bases outside the gene matches: 12. The DNA of the CDR3 is TGCGCCAGCAGTTCAGTTTCAGGGGGACCTTCCTACGAGCAGTACTTC. Its protein product is CASSSVSGGPSYEQYF.